The next 22 T cell receptor beta chains were all read from a single sample in a study of regulatory T cells in long-lasting Graves disease. This sample's time point: newly diagnosed GD, antithyroid drugs for less than 3 months. Isolated PBMC RNA provided the starting material for the TCR library. According to the study, TCR beta libraries were built with iRepertoire HTBI primers and CDR3-region Arm-PCR. TCRdb processed the multiplex PCR reads anew with MiXCR; each CDR3 protein has one entry. The profile shows approximately 270,000 distinct CDR3 sequences, around 18% of them singletons. This same sample was also part of a study on T cells in Graves' hyperthyroidism and ophthalmopathy.

The sample consisted of peripheral blood mononuclear cells (PBMCs), taken at new diagnosis, from a patient treated with antithyroid drugs. The receptors derive from a woman aged 25 to 39 with Graves disease.

The chain has TRBV7-2 and TRBJ2-1; tentatively, D is TRBD1 or TRBD2 (5 bases each). The J call may not be correct, given that the DNA end is closer to TRBJ2-5. This CDR3 is 15 amino acids long. Per germline, CDR1 SGHTA and CDR2 FQGNSA. CDR3 coding DNA: TGTGCCAGTACCCCCAGCGGCCTGGGGGAGGAGACCCAGTACTTC. It translates to CASTPSGLGEETQYF.

In this sample, this clonotype turned up many times. The V and J genes are TRBV10-3 and TRBJ1-1, with 8 bases identical to TRBD1. The V gene's germline CDR1 is ENHRY and CDR2 SYGVKD. The V and J ends lost 10 bases and 1 base, in that order; junction bases with no gene match: 17. The CDR3 is 17 residues long. The CDR3 nucleotides are TGTGCCAGCCCCCCCCAGGCAGGGGGCGGGTGGAACACTGAAGCTTTCTTT. It specifies CASPPQAGGGWNTEAFF.

This clonotype was picked up many times. This sequence joins TRBV11-2 and TRBJ2-3, with D possibly being TRBD2 (6 bases). V was clipped by 5 bases and J by 4 bases, with 22 bases between them. CDR3 size: 17 residues. Per the germline V gene, CDR1 is SGHAT and CDR2 is FQNNGV. The CDR3 protein is CASSLTRDFPLPDTQYF. CDR3 DNA: TGTGCCAGCAGCCTCACCAGGGACTTTCCATTACCAGATACGCAGTATTTT.

This chain connects TRBV19 to TRBJ2-3, with D hard to call. The CDR3 spans 13 residues. Between the trimmed V and J ends, which lost 5 bases and 6 bases, there was a span of 12 bases. Germline assignment: CDR1 LNHDA and CDR2 SQIVND (reference sequence). As DNA, the CDR3 is TGTGCCAGTAGTCCCACCCCGCCCGATACGCAGTATTTT. It translates to CASSPTPPDTQYF.

There are many counts of this clonotype. The gene calls are TRBV5-6 and TRBJ1-4; D not resolved. The V end was cut by 4 bases, the J end by 0 bases, with 10 bases between. The CDR3 covers 15 residues. Germline V CDR1 and CDR2: SGHDT, YYEEEE. Here the CDR3 reads CASSRNRATNEKLFF. CDR3 nucleotides: TGTGCCAGCAGCCGGAACAGAGCAACTAATGAAAAACTGTTTTTT.

This clonotype has just a few counts. The chain employs TRBV7-8 and TRBJ1-2; D is possibly TRBD1 (5 bases). The CDR3 consists of 13 residues. Germline-derived CDR1 and CDR2 are SGHVS and FQNEAQ. With 5 bases removed from V and 4 bases from J, the gap between germline ends came to 11 bases. The CDR3 DNA is TGTGCCAGCAGCCGACGGGACTTCTATGGCTACACCTTC. It yields the protein CASSRRDFYGYTF.

This clonotype occurred many times. An end of the junction does not agree with germline; a read error may underlie this. The rearrangement joins TRBV27 to TRBJ2-1, with D maybe TRBD1 (5 bases). Per the germline V gene, CDR1 is MNHEY and CDR2 is SMNVEV (reference sequence). The CDR3 consists of 14 residues. Written as DNA, the CDR3 is TGTGCCAGTGGATCGACAGTTTCCTACAATGAGCAATTCTTC. Its translation is CASGSTVSYNEQFF.

The chain joins TRBV6-5 to TRBJ1-5, with D perhaps matching TRBD1 (5 bases). Germline CDR1 reads MNHEY; CDR2 reads SVGAGI. Between the trimmed V and J ends, which lost 2 bases and 1 base, there was a span of 12 bases. This CDR3 spans 16 amino acids. The CDR3 reads CASSYAAGGSNQPQHF. DNA for the CDR3: TGTGCCAGCAGTTACGCGGCGGGGGGAAGCAATCAGCCCCAGCATTTT.

This chain joins TRBV28 and TRBJ2-1; perhaps TRBD2 as D (6 bases). V dropped 3 bases and J dropped 13 bases, with 19 bases sitting between them. The CDR3 spans 14 residues. Germline loops: CDR1 MDHEN, CDR2 SYDVKM. CDR3: CASSFPGAGETQFF. The CDR3 coding sequence is TGTGCCAGCAGTTTCCCGGGAGCGGGTGAGACCCAGTTCTTC.

The sample holds many counts of this clonotype. This chain uses TRBV5-1 with TRBJ1-4; D might be TRBD1 (6 bases). Trimming shortened V by 4 bases and J by 7 bases, and 26 bases separated the two germline ends. Germline V gene sequence: CDR1 SGHRS, CDR2 YFSETQ. The CDR3 is made up of 18 amino acids. CDR3 protein: CASSRSGGGGRRSEKLFF. The DNA of the CDR3 is TGCGCCAGCAGCCGATCAGGTGGTGGGGGCAGACGGAGTGAAAAACTGTTTTTT. The whole variable domain, filled in from reference TRBV5-1 and TRBJ1-4, reads KAGVTQTPRYLIKTRGQQVTLSCSPISGHRSVSWYQQTPGQGLQFLFEYFSETQRNKGNFPGRFSGRQFSNSRSEMNVSTLELGDSALYLCASSRSGGGGRRSEKLFFGSGTQLSVL.

At least ten counts were recorded for this clonotype. The CDR3 bases are TGTGCCAGCAACTTTAGGGGTTTTGGCTACACCTTC. This translates into CASNFRGFGYTF. J is TRBJ1-2 and V is TRBV12-3 or TRBV12-4; D is possibly TRBD1 (5 bases). The CDR3 consists of 12 residues. V lost 7 bases to trimming and J lost 7 bases, with 13 bases between them.

This clonotype was picked up many times. V and J are TRBV12-3 or TRBV12-4 and TRBJ1-1; tentative D call: TRBD1 (5 bases). The CDR3 extends over 17 amino acids. Deletions cut 6 bases from V and 1 base from J, with 21 bases between. The CDR3 protein is CASSPPGASEPNTEAFF. The CDR3 coding sequence is TGTGCCAGCAGCCCCCCCGGGGCCTCTGAACCGAACACTGAAGCTTTCTTT.

This clonotype was seen at least ten times. The chain couples TRBV12-3 or TRBV12-4 to TRBJ1-1, with 10 bases matching TRBD1. The CDR3 extends over 13 amino acids. The V and J ends lost 6 bases and 6 bases, in that order; junction bases with no gene match: 4. The CDR3 DNA is TGTGCCAGCAGCCCGGGACAGGGGTCTGAAGCTTTCTTT. As protein: CASSPGQGSEAFF.

The gene calls are TRBV7-3 and TRBJ2-7; 12 bases match TRBD1. The length of the CDR3 is 16 residues. CDR1 and CDR2 (germline): SGHTA, FQGTGA. The trim removed 1 base at V and 4 bases at J, leaving 5 bases unmatched. The CDR3 loop reads CASSLSGTGGSYEQYF. CDR3 DNA: TGTGCCAGCAGCTTAAGTGGGACAGGGGGCTCATACGAGCAGTACTTC.

The sample holds many counts of this clonotype. The V and J genes are TRBV7-9 and TRBJ2-1; possibly TRBD1 for D (5 bases). CDR1 SEHNR and CDR2 FQNEAQ come from the germline V gene (reference sequence). Between the trimmed V and J ends, which lost 1 base and 9 bases, there was a span of 13 bases. This CDR3 has 14 residues. This CDR3 is CASSLEAGQREQFF. CDR3 DNA sequence: TGTGCCAGCAGCTTAGAGGCAGGGCAACGTGAGCAGTTCTTC.

Notes on this clonotype: A single base is all that separates this from a far larger clone, so a read error is likely. This chain uses TRBV13 with TRBJ2-7, with TRBD2 matching over 7 bases. Germline-derived CDR1 and CDR2 are PRHDT and FYEKMQ (reference sequence). Losses at the gene ends were 5 bases for V and 0 bases for J; bases not matched to a gene: 7. This CDR3 contains 15 residues. CDR3 in DNA: TGTGCCAGCAGCGCGGGGGAGGGTTACTCCTACGAGCAGTACTTC. Its protein product is CASSAGEGYSYEQYF.

This clonotype has more than one count but fewer than ten. One junction end disagrees with the germline gene, perhaps due to a read error. Here the CDR3 reads CASSSTGAAGELFF. DNA for the CDR3: TGTGCTAGCAGCTCGACGGGGGCTGCCGGGGAGCTGTTTTTT. This chain uses TRBV7-7 with TRBJ2-2; D could derive from TRBD1 or TRBD2 (6 bases each). Germline loops: CDR1 SSHAT, CDR2 FNYEAQ (reference sequence). The CDR3 spans 14 residues.

This clonotype was counted ten times or more. V gene TRBV5-1 combines with J gene TRBJ2-1; 9 nucleotides match TRBD2. V lost 2 bases and J lost 3; bases outside the gene matches: 6. CDR1 SGHRS and CDR2 YFSETQ come from the germline V gene. The CDR3 is made up of 16 amino acids. CDR3 sequence reads: CASSLSLAGYYNEQFF. The CDR3 nucleotides read TGCGCCAGCAGCTTATCCCTAGCGGGGTACTACAATGAGCAGTTCTTC.

This clonotype was found many times. The V call is TRBV7-6, the J call TRBJ2-3, with 10 bases identical to TRBD2. The CDR3 contains 19 residues. V was pared by 5 bases and J by 2 bases, with 16 bases of the junction left unmatched. Germline lookup yields CDR1 SGHVS and CDR2 FNYEAQ. CDR3: CASSRSASGGPLSTDTQYF. The CDR3 region has the DNA TGTGCCAGCAGCCGATCCGCTAGCGGGGGCCCCCTTTCCACAGATACGCAGTATTTT.

This clonotype was counted many times. The chain carries TRBV20-1 and TRBJ2-2, with a weak D call TRBD1 (6 bases). V was trimmed by 1 base and J by 3 bases, leaving 9 bases between them. The CDR3 is made up of 14 amino acids. Germline V CDR1 and CDR2: DFQATT, SNEGSKA (reference sequence). The CDR3 DNA reads TGCAGTGCTAGAGCGACAGGTGACACCGGGGAGCTGTTTTTT. Amino acid sequence: CSARATGDTGELFF.

The rearrangement joins TRBV11-2 to TRBJ2-7, with TRBD1 identical over 9 bases. After removal of 5 bases from V and 5 bases from J, the junction contained 4 bases not matched to a gene. The CDR3 is 13 residues long. Germline lookup yields CDR1 SGHAT and CDR2 FQNNGV. CDR3 in amino acids: CASSLTGGHEQYF. The CDR3 coding sequence is TGTGCCAGCAGCCTTACAGGGGGCCACGAGCAGTACTTC.

The genes are TRBV20-1 and TRBJ2-5; either TRBD1 or TRBD2 may supply D (6 bases each). CDR3 length equals 14 residues. Trimming took 5 bases from V and 0 from J, leaving 13 bases between them. Germline values: CDR1 DFQATT, CDR2 SNEGSKA (reference sequence). CDR3 sequence: CSARAGEDQETQYF. CDR3 nucleotides: TGCAGTGCTCGAGCAGGGGAGGACCAAGAGACCCAGTACTTC.